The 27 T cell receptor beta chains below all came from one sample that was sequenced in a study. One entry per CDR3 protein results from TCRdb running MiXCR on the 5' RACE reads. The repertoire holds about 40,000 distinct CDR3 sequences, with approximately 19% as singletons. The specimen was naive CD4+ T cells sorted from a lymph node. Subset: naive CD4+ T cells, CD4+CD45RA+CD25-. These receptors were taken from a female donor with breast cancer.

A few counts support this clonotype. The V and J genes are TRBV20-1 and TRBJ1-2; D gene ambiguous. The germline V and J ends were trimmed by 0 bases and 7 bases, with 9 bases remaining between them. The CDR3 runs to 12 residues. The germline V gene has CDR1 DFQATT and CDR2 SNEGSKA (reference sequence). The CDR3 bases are TGCAGTGCTAGAGATACCCCGGGTGGCTACACCTTC. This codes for CSARDTPGGYTF.

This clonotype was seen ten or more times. This chain's CDR3 is CASSYGEKAQETQYF. The CDR3 DNA reads as TGTGCCAGCAGTTATGGAGAGAAGGCCCAAGAGACCCAGTACTTC. The chain uses TRBV6-2 or TRBV6-3 and TRBJ2-5; D is unresolved. CDR3 size: 15 residues. CDR1 and CDR2 from the germline V gene are MNHEY and SVGEGT. V was trimmed by 3 bases and J by 1 base, leaving 12 bases between them.

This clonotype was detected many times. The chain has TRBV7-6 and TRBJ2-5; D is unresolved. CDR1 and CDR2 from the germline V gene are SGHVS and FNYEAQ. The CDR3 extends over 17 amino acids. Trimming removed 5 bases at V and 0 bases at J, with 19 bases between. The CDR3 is CASSKTASRTNQETQYF. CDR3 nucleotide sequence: TGTGCCAGCAGCAAAACTGCCTCGCGGACGAACCAAGAGACCCAGTACTTC.

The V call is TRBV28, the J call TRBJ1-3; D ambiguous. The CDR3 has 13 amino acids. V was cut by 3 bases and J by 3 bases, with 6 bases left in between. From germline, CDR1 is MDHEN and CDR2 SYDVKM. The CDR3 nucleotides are TGTGCCAGCAGTTTGCCCAATGGAAACACCATATATTTT. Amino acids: CASSLPNGNTIYF.

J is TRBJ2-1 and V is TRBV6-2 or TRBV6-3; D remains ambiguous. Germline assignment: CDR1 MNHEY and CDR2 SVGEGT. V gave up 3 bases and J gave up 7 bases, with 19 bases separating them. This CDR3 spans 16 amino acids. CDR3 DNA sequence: TGTGCCAGCAGTTATGGTATTCTGAGGAGTACGAATGAGCAGTTCTTC. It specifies CASSYGILRSTNEQFF.

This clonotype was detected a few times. The CDR3 DNA reads TGTGCCAGCAGTTTCGGCGCTTTGGGGCAGTATTTT. Translation gives CASSFGALGQYF. V and J are TRBV12-3 or TRBV12-4 and TRBJ2-3; D is uncertain. Trimming took 3 bases from V and 11 from J, leaving 12 bases between them. The CDR3 totals 12 residues.

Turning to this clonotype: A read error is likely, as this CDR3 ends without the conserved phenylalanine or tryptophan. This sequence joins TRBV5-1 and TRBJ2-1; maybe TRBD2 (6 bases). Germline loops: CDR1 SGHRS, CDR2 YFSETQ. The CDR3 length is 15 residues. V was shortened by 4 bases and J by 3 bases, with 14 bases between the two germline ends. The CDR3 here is CASSPRVTSYNEQFI. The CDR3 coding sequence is TGCGCCAGCAGCCCGAGGGTGACTAGCTACAATGAGCAGTTCATC.

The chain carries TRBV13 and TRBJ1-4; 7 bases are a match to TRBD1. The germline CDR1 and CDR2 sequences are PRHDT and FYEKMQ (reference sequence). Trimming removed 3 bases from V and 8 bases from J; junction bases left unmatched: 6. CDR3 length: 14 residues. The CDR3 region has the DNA TGTGCCAGCAGCTTGAGACAGGGTGACGAAAAACTGTTTTTT. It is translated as CASSLRQGDEKLFF. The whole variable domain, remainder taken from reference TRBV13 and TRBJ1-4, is AAGVIQSPRHLIKEKRETATLKCYPIPRHDTVYWYQQGPGQDPQFLISFYEKMQSDKGSIPDRFSAQQFSDYHSELNMSSLELGDSALYFCASSLRQGDEKLFFGSGTQLSVL.

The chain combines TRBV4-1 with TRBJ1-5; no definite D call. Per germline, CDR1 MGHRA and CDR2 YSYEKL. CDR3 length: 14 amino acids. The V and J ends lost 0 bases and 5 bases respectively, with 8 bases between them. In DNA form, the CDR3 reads TGCGCCAGCAGCCAAGAGGAGGTTGATCAGCCCCAGCATTTT. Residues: CASSQEEVDQPQHF.

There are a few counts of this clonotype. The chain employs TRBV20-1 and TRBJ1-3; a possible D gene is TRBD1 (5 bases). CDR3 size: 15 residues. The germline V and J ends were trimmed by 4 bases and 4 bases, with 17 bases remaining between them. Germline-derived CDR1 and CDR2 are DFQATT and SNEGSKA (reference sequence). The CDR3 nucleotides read TGCAGTGCTATCCCTGGCGGGGGAGGGGGAAACACCATATATTTT. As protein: CSAIPGGGGGNTIYF.

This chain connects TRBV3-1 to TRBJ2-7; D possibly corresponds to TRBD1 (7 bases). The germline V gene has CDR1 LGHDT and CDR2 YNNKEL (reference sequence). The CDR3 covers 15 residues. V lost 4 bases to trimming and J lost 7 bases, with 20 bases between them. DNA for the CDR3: TGTGCCAGCAGCCGCAGGGGGGAGGCCCGACAGGAGCAGTACTTC. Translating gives CASSRRGEARQEQYF.

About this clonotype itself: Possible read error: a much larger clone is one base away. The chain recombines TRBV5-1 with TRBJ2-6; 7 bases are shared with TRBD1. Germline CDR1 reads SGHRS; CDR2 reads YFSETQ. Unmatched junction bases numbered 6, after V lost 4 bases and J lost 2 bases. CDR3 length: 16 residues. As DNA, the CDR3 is TGCGCCAGCAGCGTGGGAACAGGGGCTGGGGCCAACGTCCTGACTTTC. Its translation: CASSVGTGAGANVLTF. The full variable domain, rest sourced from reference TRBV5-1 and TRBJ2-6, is KAGVTQTPRYLIKTRGQQVTLSCSPISGHRSVSWYQQTPGQGLQFLFEYFSETQRNKGNFPGRFSGRQFSNSRSEMNVSTLELGDSALYLCASSVGTGAGANVLTFGAGSRLTVL.

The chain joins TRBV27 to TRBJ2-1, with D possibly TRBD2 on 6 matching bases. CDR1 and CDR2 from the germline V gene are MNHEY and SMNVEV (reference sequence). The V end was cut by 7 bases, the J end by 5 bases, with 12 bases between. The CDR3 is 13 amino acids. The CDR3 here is CASTGTGNNEQFF. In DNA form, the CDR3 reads TGTGCCAGCACCGGGACTGGTAACAATGAGCAGTTCTTC.

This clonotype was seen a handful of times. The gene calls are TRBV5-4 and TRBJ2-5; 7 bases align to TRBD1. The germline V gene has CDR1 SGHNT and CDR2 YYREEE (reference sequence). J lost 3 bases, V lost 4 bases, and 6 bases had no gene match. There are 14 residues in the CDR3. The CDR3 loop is CASSQTGRKETQYF. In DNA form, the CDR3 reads TGTGCCAGCAGCCAGACAGGGAGAAAAGAGACCCAGTACTTC.

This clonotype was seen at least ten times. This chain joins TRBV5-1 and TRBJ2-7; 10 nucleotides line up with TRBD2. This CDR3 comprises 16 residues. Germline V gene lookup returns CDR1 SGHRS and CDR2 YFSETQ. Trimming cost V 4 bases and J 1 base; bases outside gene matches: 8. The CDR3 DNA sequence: TGCGCCAGCAGCGAACTAGCGGGGCGCCTTTCCTACGAGCAGTACTTC. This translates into CASSELAGRLSYEQYF.

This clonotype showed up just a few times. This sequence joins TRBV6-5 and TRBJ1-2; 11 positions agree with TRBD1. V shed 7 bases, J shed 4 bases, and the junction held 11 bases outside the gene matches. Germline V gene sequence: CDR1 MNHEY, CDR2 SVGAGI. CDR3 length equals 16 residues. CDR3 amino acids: CASTPGGTGGVYGYTF. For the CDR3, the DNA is TGTGCCAGCACCCCCGGCGGGACAGGGGGTGTCTATGGCTACACCTTC.

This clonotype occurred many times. For the CDR3, the DNA is TGTGCCAGCAGCGTCTCCGAGAAACATCAGCAGTTCTTC. Translated, it gives CASSVSEKHQQFF. The chain couples TRBV9 to TRBJ2-1; D is undetermined. Trimming cost V 2 bases and J 11 bases, with 14 bases left between them. CDR3 length: 13 amino acids. Germline CDR1 is SGDLS and CDR2 is YYNGEE. Variable domain in full (rest from reference TRBV9 and TRBJ2-1): DSGVTQTPKHLITATGQRVTLRCSPRSGDLSVYWYQQSLDQGLQFLIQYYNGEERAKGNILERFSAQQFPDLHSELNLSSLELGDSALYFCASSVSEKHQQFFGPGTRLTVL.

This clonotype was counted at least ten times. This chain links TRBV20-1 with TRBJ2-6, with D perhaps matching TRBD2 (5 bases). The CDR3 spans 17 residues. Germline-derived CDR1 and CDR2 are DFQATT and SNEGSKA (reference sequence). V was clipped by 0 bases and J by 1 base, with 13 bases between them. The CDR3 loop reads CSARDRKVASGANVLTF. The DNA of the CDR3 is TGCAGTGCTAGAGATAGGAAGGTAGCGTCTGGGGCCAACGTCCTGACTTTC.

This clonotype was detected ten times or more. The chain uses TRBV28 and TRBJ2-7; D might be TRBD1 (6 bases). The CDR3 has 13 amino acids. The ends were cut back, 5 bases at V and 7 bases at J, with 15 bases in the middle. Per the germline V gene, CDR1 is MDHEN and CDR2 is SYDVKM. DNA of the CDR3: TGTGCCAGCAGTGAGACAGGTCGTGCGGAGCAGTACTTC. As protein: CASSETGRAEQYF.

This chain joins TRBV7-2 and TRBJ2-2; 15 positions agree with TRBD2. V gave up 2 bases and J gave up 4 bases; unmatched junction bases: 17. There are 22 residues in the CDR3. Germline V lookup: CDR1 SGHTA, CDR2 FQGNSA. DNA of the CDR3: TGTGCCAGCAGCTTATTTGGCCGGACTAGCGGGAGGGCCGGTTCGGGCACCGGGGAGCTGTTTTTT. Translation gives CASSLFGRTSGRAGSGTGELFF.

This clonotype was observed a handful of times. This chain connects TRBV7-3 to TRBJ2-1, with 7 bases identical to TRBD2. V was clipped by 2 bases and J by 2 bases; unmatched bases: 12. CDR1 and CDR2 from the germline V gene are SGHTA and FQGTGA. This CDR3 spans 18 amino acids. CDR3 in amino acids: CASSLYPRTGTTYNEQFF. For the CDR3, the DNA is TGTGCCAGCAGCTTATACCCCCGAACCGGGACTACCTACAATGAGCAGTTCTTC.

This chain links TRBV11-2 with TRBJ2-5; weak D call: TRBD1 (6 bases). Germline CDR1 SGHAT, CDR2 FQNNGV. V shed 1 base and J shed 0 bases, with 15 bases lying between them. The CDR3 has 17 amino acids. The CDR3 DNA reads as TGTGCCAGCAGCTTAGTGGCGGCAGGGGTGTACCAAGAGACCCAGTACTTC. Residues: CASSLVAAGVYQETQYF.

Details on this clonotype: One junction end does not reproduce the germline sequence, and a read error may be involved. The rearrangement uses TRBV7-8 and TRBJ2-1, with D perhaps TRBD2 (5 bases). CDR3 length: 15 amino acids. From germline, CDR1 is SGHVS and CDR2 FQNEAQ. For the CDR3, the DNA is TGTGCCAGCAGTCCACTCACTAGTGGGTTGTATGAGCAGTCCTTC. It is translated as CASSPLTSGLYEQSF.

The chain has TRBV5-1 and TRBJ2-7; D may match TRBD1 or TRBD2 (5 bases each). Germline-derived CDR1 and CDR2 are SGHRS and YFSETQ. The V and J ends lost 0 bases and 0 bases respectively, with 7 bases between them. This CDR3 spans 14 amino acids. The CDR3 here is CASSLGDASYEQYF. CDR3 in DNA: TGCGCCAGCAGCTTGGGGGACGCCTCCTACGAGCAGTACTTC.

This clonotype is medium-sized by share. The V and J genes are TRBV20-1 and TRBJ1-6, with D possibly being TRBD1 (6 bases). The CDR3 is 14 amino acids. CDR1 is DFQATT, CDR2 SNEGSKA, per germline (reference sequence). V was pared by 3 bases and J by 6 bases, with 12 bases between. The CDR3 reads CSASETGFNSPLHF. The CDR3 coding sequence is TGCAGTGCTAGTGAGACAGGTTTTAATTCACCCCTCCACTTT.

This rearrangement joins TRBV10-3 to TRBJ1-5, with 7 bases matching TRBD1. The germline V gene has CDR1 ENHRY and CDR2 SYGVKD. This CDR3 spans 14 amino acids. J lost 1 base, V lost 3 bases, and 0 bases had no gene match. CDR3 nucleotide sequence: TGTGCCATCAGTGACAGGGGGAGCAATCAGCCCCAGCATTTT. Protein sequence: CAISDRGSNQPQHF.

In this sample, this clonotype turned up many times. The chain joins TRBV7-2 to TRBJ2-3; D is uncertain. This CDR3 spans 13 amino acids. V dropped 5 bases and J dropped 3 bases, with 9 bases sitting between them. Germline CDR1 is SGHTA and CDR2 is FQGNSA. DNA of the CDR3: TGTGCCAGCAGCCCTGAGTTGACAGATACGCAGTATTTT. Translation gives CASSPELTDTQYF.